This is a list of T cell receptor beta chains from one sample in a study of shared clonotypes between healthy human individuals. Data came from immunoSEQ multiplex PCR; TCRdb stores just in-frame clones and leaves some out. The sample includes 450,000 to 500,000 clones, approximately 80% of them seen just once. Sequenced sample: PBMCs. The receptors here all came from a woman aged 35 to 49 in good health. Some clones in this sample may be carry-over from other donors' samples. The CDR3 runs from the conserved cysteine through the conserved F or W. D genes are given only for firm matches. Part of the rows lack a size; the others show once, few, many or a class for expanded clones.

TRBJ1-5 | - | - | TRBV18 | TGTGCCAGCTCATCGTCAGACATTAGCAATCAGCCCCAGCATTTT | CASSSSDISNQPQHF
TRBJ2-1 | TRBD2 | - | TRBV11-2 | TGTGCCAGCAGTCCTCTCGGGGGGTCTTACAATGAGCAGTTCTTC | CASSPLGGSYNEQFF
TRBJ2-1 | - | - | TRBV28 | TGTGCCAGCACCCCTGGAGGGGGGTACAATGAGCAGTTCTTC | CASTPGGGYNEQFF
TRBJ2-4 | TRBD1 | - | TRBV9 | TGTGCCAGCAGCGTGGGACAGGGTTACGGCATTCAGTACTTC | CASSVGQGYGIQYF
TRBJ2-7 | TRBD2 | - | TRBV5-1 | TGCGCCAGCAGCCCCGGACTAGTCTCCTACGAGCAGTACTTC | CASSPGLVSYEQYF
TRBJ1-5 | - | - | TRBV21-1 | TGTGCCAGCAGCAAAGCGCGTAAGGGGAGGAAGCCCCAGCATTTT | CASSKARKGRKPQHF
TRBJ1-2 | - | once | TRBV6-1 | TGTGCCAGCAGTGAAACAGGCCCGGGCGGCTACACCTTC | CASSETGPGGYTF
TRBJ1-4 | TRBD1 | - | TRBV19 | TGTGCCAGTAGTCACCTGGACAGGGGGGCGTTCGGTGAAAAACTGTTTTTT | CASSHLDRGAFGEKLFF
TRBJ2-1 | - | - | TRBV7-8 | TGTGCCAGCAGCTTAGGGCCGGGAAAGGGCAATGAGCAGTTCTTC | CASSLGPGKGNEQFF
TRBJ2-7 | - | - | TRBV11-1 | TGTGCCAGCAGCCCCGACAGGCTAACCTACGAGCAGTACTTC | CASSPDRLTYEQYF
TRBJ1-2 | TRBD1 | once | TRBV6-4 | TGTGCCAGCAGTTCCTCCGGGACAGGGGGCGCGGGCCGATACGGCTACACCTTC | CASSSSGTGGAGRYGYTF
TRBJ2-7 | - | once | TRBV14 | TGTGCCAGCAGCCAGGAGGGACTGTTCTACGAGCAGTACTTC | CASSQEGLFYEQYF
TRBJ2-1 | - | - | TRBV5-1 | TGCGCCAGCAGCTTGGAAGGAATTCAGTTCTTC | CASSLEGIQFF
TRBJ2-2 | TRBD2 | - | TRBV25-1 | TGTGCCAGCAGCTCCGGGACTAGCGGCTACTCGAACACCGGGGAGCTGTTTTTT | CASSSGTSGYSNTGELFF
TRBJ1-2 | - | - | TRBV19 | TGTGCCAGTAGTATAGGGCGGGCCCCAAACTATGGCTACACCTTC | CASSIGRAPNYGYTF
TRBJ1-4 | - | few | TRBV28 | TGTGCCAGCAGTTTGTGGACAGCAACTAATGAAAAACTGTTTTTT | CASSLWTATNEKLFF